The next 14 T cell receptor beta chains were all read from a single sample in a study of blood T cell repertoires in COVID-19. Some clones are missing from TCRdb's copy, which holds only in-frame ones; the method was immunoSEQ multiplex PCR. Found here are some 65,000 clones, around 85% of them singletons; the top ten hold approximately 15%. The sequencing input was peripheral blood. The receptors derive from a middle-aged man with COVID-19, enrolled during active disease.

CDR3 DNA: TGCGCCAGCAGTGCGGGGGCAGCGAACACCGGGGAGCTGTTTTTT. The encoded protein is CASSAGAANTGELFF. This sequence joins TRBV5-1 and TRBJ2-2; D is perhaps TRBD2 (7 bases). The CDR3 runs 15 residues. The germline gives CDR1 SGHRS, CDR2 YFSETQ. The germline V and J ends were trimmed by 5 bases and 0 bases, with 11 bases remaining between them.

The chain links TRBV27 to TRBJ1-2, with D perhaps TRBD1 (5 bases). Germline V gene data show CDR1 as MNHEY and CDR2 as SMNVEV (reference sequence). The CDR3 spans 13 residues. V was clipped by 4 bases and J by 7 bases, with 13 bases between them. The CDR3 protein is CASSSKGPLGYTF. The CDR3 nucleotides are TGTGCCAGCAGTTCGAAGGGGCCTCTTGGCTACACCTTC.

The V gene is TRBV7-8, the J gene TRBJ2-2; a possible D gene is TRBD1 (5 bases). The CDR3 runs to 16 residues. Trimming shortened V by 2 bases and J by 1 base, and 11 bases separated the two germline ends. Germline values: CDR1 SGHVS, CDR2 FQNEAQ. As DNA, the CDR3 is TGTGCCAGCAGCTTATGGGGCTCCCAGAACACCGGGGAGCTGTTTTTT. It codes for CASSLWGSQNTGELFF.

The chain recombines TRBV5-1 with TRBJ1-2; TRBD1 matches at 8 bases. Germline V lookup: CDR1 SGHRS, CDR2 YFSETQ. The CDR3 has 15 residues. V lost 1 base and J lost 5; bases outside the gene matches: 7. Written as DNA, the CDR3 is TGCGCCAGCAGCTTGATGTCAGGGGGCTTGTATGGCTACACCTTC. It translates to CASSLMSGGLYGYTF.

CDR3 DNA sequence: TGTGCCAGCAGCAGGGACAGGGGCAATCAGCCCCAGCATTTT. Its protein is CASSRDRGNQPQHF. V is TRBV11-3 and J is TRBJ1-5, with 9 positions matching TRBD1. V shed 5 bases and J 2 bases; nucleotides not matched to a gene: 1. CDR3 length equals 14 residues. Germline loops: CDR1 SGHNT, CDR2 YENEEA.

The V and J genes are TRBV10-1 and TRBJ1-5, with D possibly matching TRBD1 (5 bases). This CDR3 is 12 amino acids long. Germline CDR1 is WNHNN and CDR2 is SYGVQD (reference sequence). Trimming removed 3 bases at V and 9 bases at J, with 9 bases between. The CDR3 nucleotides are TGCGCCAGCAGTGAAGCCGGGGGGCCCCAGCATTTT. As protein: CASSEAGGPQHF.

This clone was counted once. This chain links TRBV19 with TRBJ1-5; D not resolved. The V gene lost 7 bases and the J gene lost 3 bases, with 13 bases spanning the gap. The CDR3 has 14 amino acids. Germline assignment: CDR1 LNHDA and CDR2 SQIVND (reference sequence). The CDR3 nucleotides are TGTGCCAGTACCACTGAGGGTTTCAATCAGCCCCAGCATTTT. Amino acids: CASTTEGFNQPQHF.

The chain joins TRBV5-1 to TRBJ2-7; 7 bases map to TRBD1. Trimming removed 7 bases from V and 5 bases from J; junction bases left unmatched: 12. The CDR3 runs to 14 residues. Germline V CDR1 and CDR2: SGHRS, YFSETQ. The CDR3 sequence: CASGRQGEIHEQYF. CDR3 sequence (DNA): TGCGCCAGCGGCCGACAGGGTGAAATTCACGAGCAGTACTTC.

The genes are TRBV6-5 and TRBJ2-7; D might be TRBD1 (7 bases). The V gene's germline CDR1 is MNHEY and CDR2 SVGAGI. V shed 2 bases and J shed 3 bases, with 11 bases lying between them. CDR3 size: 14 residues. The CDR3 loop reads CASSYGQGGYEQYF. In DNA, the CDR3 is TGTGCCAGCAGTTACGGGCAGGGGGGCTACGAGCAGTACTTC.

This chain uses TRBV2 with TRBJ1-5, with unresolved D. The CDR3 runs 15 residues. V gave up 8 bases and J gave up 2 bases, with 16 bases separating them. The germline V gene has CDR1 SNHLY and CDR2 FYNNEI. CDR3: CASGAAAWGNQPQHF. CDR3 DNA: TGTGCCAGCGGAGCGGCAGCCTGGGGCAATCAGCCCCAGCATTTT.

The rearrangement joins TRBV2 to TRBJ1-2; the D is unclear. This CDR3 contains 14 residues. Germline V gene lookup returns CDR1 SNHLY and CDR2 FYNNEI. The V gene lost 3 bases and the J gene lost 3 bases, with 11 bases spanning the gap. The CDR3 loop reads CASSESVTYYGYTF. CDR3 bases: TGTGCCAGCAGTGAGTCGGTAACCTACTATGGCTACACCTTC.

In this sample, this clone turned up a few times. The rearrangement links TRBV6-6 to TRBJ2-7; 10 bases are a match to TRBD2. CDR3 length equals 16 residues. Germline V gene lookup returns CDR1 MNHNY and CDR2 SVGAGI (reference sequence). The ends lost 4 bases at V and 4 bases at J; junction bases unmatched: 10. The DNA for the CDR3 is TGTGCCAGCAGTTCGCCTAGCGGGGGTCCCGGGTACGAGCAGTACTTC. Its protein is CASSSPSGGPGYEQYF.

The chain couples TRBV19 to TRBJ2-7, with 7 positions matching TRBD1. Trimming at V came to 3 bases and at J to 2 bases, leaving 7 bases not matched to a gene. The CDR3 loop spans 15 amino acids. Germline V gene sequence: CDR1 LNHDA, CDR2 SQIVND (reference sequence). DNA for the CDR3: TGTGCCAGTAGTATTCAGACAGGGCAGACCTACGAGCAGTACTTC. Translated: CASSIQTGQTYEQYF.

The gene calls are TRBV4-1 and TRBJ1-2; 9 bases match TRBD1. Germline V gene data show CDR1 as MGHRA and CDR2 as YSYEKL. This CDR3 contains 19 residues. J gave up 0 bases and V 0 bases, and 11 bases lay outside the gene matches. CDR3 sequence reads: CASSQDQGTGRRANYGYTF. DNA of the CDR3: TGCGCCAGCAGCCAAGATCAGGGGACAGGGAGGAGGGCTAACTATGGCTACACCTTC.